This T cell receptor beta chain was profiled in a study of T cells in Graves' hyperthyroidism and ophthalmopathy. The CDR3 is 17 amino acids. The germline gives CDR1 MNHNS, CDR2 SASEGT. Trimming removed 5 bases from V and 5 bases from J; junction bases left unmatched: 12. TCR beta CDR3 region amplification was performed from RNA transcripts. TCR CDR3 regions were first amplified by RT-PCR with HTBI primers. TCRdb fed the multiplex PCR reads into MiXCR, producing one record per CDR3 protein. The sample comprises approximately 210,000 distinct CDR3 sequences, approximately 17% of which are singletons, and approximately 50% rests with the top ten. Every diagnosis used clinical symptoms, serum thyroxine and TRAb, thyroid ultrasound and orbital computed tomography. The table lists this clonotype with many counts.

This clonotype was sampled from a man aged 50-59 years with Graves' hyperthyroidism. V gene TRBV6-1 combines with J gene TRBJ2-3, with TRBD2 matching over 11 bases. Material for sequencing was blood. The CDR3 nucleotides read TGTGCCAGCAGTCCCGGCCAAACAGGACTAGCGGGAGATACGCAGTATTTT. Encoded protein: CASSPGQTGLAGDTQYF.